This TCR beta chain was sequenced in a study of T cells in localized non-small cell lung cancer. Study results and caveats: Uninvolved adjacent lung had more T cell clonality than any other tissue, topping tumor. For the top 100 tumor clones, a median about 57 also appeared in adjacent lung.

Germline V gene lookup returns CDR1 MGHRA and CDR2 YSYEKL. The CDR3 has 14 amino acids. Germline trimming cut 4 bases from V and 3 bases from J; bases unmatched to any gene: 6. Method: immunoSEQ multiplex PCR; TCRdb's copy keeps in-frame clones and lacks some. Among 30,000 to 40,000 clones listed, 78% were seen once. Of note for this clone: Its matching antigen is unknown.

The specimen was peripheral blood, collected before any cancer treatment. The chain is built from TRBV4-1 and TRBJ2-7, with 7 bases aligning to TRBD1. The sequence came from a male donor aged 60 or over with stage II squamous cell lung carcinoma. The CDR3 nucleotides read TGCGCCAGCAGCCGAGGACAGGTAGGCTACGAGCAGTACTTC. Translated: CASSRGQVGYEQYF.